Following are 28 T cell receptor beta chains from one sample sequenced in a study of blood T cell repertoires in COVID-19. Assay: immunoSEQ multiplex PCR; the TCRdb copy retains only in-frame clones and omits some. Among more than 60,000 clones listed, around 87% were seen once. Sequenced input: peripheral blood. These receptors originate from a man aged 60 to 75 with acute or convalescent COVID-19.

The count of this clone is one. Sequence at one end of the junction differs from germline and may be a read error. Other DNA sequences from this sample encode an identical CDR3 as well. The V gene is TRBV10-2, the J gene TRBJ1-2; TRBD1 aligns across 9 bases. CDR3 length equals 18 residues. Germline CDR1 and CDR2: WSHSY and SAAADI. The CDR3 here is CASSESWSGTGLDYGYTF. CDR3 coding DNA: TGCGCCAGCAGCGAGTCTTGGTCGGGGACAGGGCTCGACTATGGCTACACCTTC.

The rearrangement links TRBV5-4 to TRBJ2-7, with 7 bases that match TRBD2. The V gene end was trimmed by 0 bases and the J gene end by 3 bases; junction bases not matched to a gene: 6. Per the germline V gene, CDR1 is SGHNT and CDR2 is YYREEE (reference sequence). The CDR3 sequence is 15 residues long. The CDR3 region is CASSLAGTKNYEQYF. CDR3 bases: TGTGCCAGCAGCTTGGCCGGGACTAAGAACTACGAGCAGTACTTC.

The chain couples TRBV5-8 to TRBJ1-2; D may be TRBD1 (6 bases). In germline, CDR1 is SGHTS, CDR2 YDEGEE. CDR3 length: 13 amino acids. V was pared by 3 bases and J by 7 bases, with 13 bases between. The CDR3: CASSSVRGSGYTF. As DNA, the CDR3 is TGTGCCAGCAGCTCGGTCAGGGGAAGTGGCTACACCTTC.

CDR3 DNA: TGTGCCAGCAGTAAGACAGGGGGCGTCTACGAGCAGTACTTC. This sequence encodes CASSKTGGVYEQYF. The gene calls are TRBV6-2 or TRBV6-3 and TRBJ2-7; TRBD1 agrees at 10 bases. Germline lookup yields CDR1 MNHEY and CDR2 SVGEGT. The length of the CDR3 is 14 residues. The J segment lost 3 bases and the V segment lost 5 bases, leaving 4 bases of the junction unmatched.

The genes are TRBV9 and TRBJ1-5, with TRBD1 matching 7 bases. Looked up from germline, CDR1 is SGDLS and CDR2 is YYNGEE. Unmatched junction bases numbered 4, after V lost 0 bases and J lost 7 bases. The CDR3 is 14 amino acids. This chain's CDR3 is CASSVADRDQPQHF. The CDR3 coding sequence is TGTGCCAGCAGCGTAGCCGACAGGGACCAGCCCCAGCATTTT.

The chain couples TRBV7-9 to TRBJ1-2; D is ambiguous. Between the trimmed V and J ends, which lost 1 base and 0 bases, there was a span of 12 bases. Germline CDR1 reads SEHNR; CDR2 reads FQNEAQ (reference sequence). This CDR3 has 16 residues. CDR3 in amino acids: CASSLGIVAPNYGYTF. The CDR3, as DNA: TGTGCCAGCAGCTTAGGAATAGTAGCGCCTAACTATGGCTACACCTTC.

The chain uses TRBV19 and TRBJ2-2; tentative D call: TRBD1 (5 bases). The CDR3 contains 15 residues. Trimming pared 3 bases from V and 5 bases from J, leaving 13 bases between. Germline V gene sequence: CDR1 LNHDA, CDR2 SQIVND (reference sequence). As DNA, the CDR3 is TGTGCCAGTAGTATCGGAGACAGAATTACCGGGGAGCTGTTTTTT. It translates to CASSIGDRITGELFF. Combining the CDR3 with reference TRBV19 and TRBJ2-2 gives the whole variable domain DGGITQSPKYLFRKEGQNVTLSCEQNLNHDAMYWYRQDPGQGLRLIYYSQIVNDFQKGDIAEGYSVSREKKESFPLTVTSAQKNPTAFYLCASSIGDRITGELFFGEGSRLTVL.

V and J are TRBV9 and TRBJ2-7; D is perhaps TRBD2 (6 bases). Germline V gene sequence: CDR1 SGDLS, CDR2 YYNGEE. Trimming removed 3 bases from V and 2 bases from J, with 15 bases in between. This CDR3 is 15 amino acids long. DNA of the CDR3: TGTGCCAGCAGCGGCGGGACCTCCCCAACCTACGAGCAGTACTTC. This encodes CASSGGTSPTYEQYF.

The chain recombines TRBV9 with TRBJ2-3, with 7 bases identical to TRBD2. The CDR3 is 21 residues long. The V and J ends lost 0 bases and 0 bases, in that order; junction bases with no gene match: 19. Germline CDR1 is SGDLS and CDR2 is YYNGEE. This CDR3 reads CASSVDTGGYLLPASTDTQYF. The CDR3 DNA follows: TGTGCCAGCAGCGTAGATACGGGGGGATATCTATTACCTGCTAGCACAGATACGCAGTATTTT. Supplemented by reference TRBV9 and TRBJ2-3, the full variable domain reads DSGVTQTPKHLITATGQRVTLRCSPRSGDLSVYWYQQSLDQGLQFLIQYYNGEERAKGNILERFSAQQFPDLHSELNLSSLELGDSALYFCASSVDTGGYLLPASTDTQYFGPGTRLTVL.

The chain combines TRBV18 with TRBJ1-1; 7 positions match TRBD1. CDR3 length: 14 amino acids. The ends lost 3 bases at V and 4 bases at J; junction bases unmatched: 5. Per the germline V gene, CDR1 is KGHSH and CDR2 is LQKENI. The CDR3 sequence is CASSPQQGTTEAFF. The CDR3 nucleotides are TGTGCCAGCTCACCGCAACAGGGGACCACTGAAGCTTTCTTT.

The chain has TRBV19 and TRBJ1-5; TRBD1 matches at 7 bases. This CDR3 is 16 amino acids long. The germline V gene encodes CDR1 LNHDA and CDR2 SQIVND (reference sequence). The V and J ends lost 8 bases and 0 bases, in that order; junction bases with no gene match: 10. As DNA, the CDR3 is TGTGCCAGTGGGACAGAGGGGTTATATAGCAATCAGCCCCAGCATTTT. Its translation is CASGTEGLYSNQPQHF.

In this sample, this clone turned up once. V gene TRBV27 combines with J gene TRBJ1-4, with 7 bases matching TRBD1. This CDR3 comprises 15 residues. The germline V gene encodes CDR1 MNHEY and CDR2 SMNVEV (reference sequence). V dropped 6 bases and J dropped 4; count of bases not matched to a gene: 8. The CDR3 loop reads CASSPRGQNNEKLFF. In DNA form, the CDR3 reads TGTGCCAGCAGCCCCCGGGGACAGAATAATGAAAAACTGTTTTTT.

The rearrangement uses TRBV29-1 and TRBJ1-2, with D possibly matching TRBD1 (5 bases). The germline CDR1 and CDR2 sequences are SQVTM and ANQGSEA. With 7 bases removed from V and 1 base from J, the gap between germline ends came to 13 bases. This CDR3 has 13 residues. The CDR3: CSASTGGNYGYTF. The CDR3 DNA reads TGCAGCGCCAGTACCGGGGGTAACTATGGCTACACCTTC.

This sequence joins TRBV30 and TRBJ2-7, with no clear D. The V end was cut by 7 bases, the J end by 2 bases, with 9 bases between. Germline lookup yields CDR1 GTSNPN and CDR2 SVGIG (reference sequence). There are 11 residues in the CDR3. CDR3 nucleotide sequence: TGTGCCTTGCAGGCTGCCTACGAGCAGTACTTC. Its translation is CALQAAYEQYF. Together with reference TRBV30 and TRBJ2-7, the CDR3 gives the full variable domain: SQTIHQWPATLVQPVGSPLSLECTVEGTSNPNLYWYRQAAGRGLQLLFYSVGIGQISSEVPQNLSASRPQDRQFILSSKKLLLSDSGFYLCALQAAYEQYFGPGTRLTVT.

The chain is built from TRBV9 and TRBJ2-7; 7 nucleotides match TRBD1. Per the germline V gene, CDR1 is SGDLS and CDR2 is YYNGEE. This CDR3 is 15 amino acids long. The trim removed 4 bases at V and 0 bases at J, leaving 7 bases unmatched. The CDR3 DNA reads TGTGCCAGCAGCCCGGGGACAGCCCGCTCCTACGAGCAGTACTTC. The encoded protein is CASSPGTARSYEQYF.

The rearrangement links TRBV5-4 to TRBJ1-1; D is possibly TRBD1 (6 bases). Germline lookup yields CDR1 SGHNT and CDR2 YYREEE (reference sequence). V dropped 3 bases and J dropped 6 bases, with 24 bases sitting between them. This CDR3 comprises 17 residues. The CDR3 DNA is TGTGCCAGCAGCTCTGGGACAACCCGACCGGGGACGGCTGAAGCTTTCTTT. It translates to CASSSGTTRPGTAEAFF.

V gene TRBV27 combines with J gene TRBJ2-1; maybe TRBD1 (6 bases). CDR1 is MNHEY, CDR2 SMNVEV, per germline (reference sequence). V was cut by 6 bases and J by 0 bases, with 21 bases left in between. The CDR3 totals 18 residues. DNA of the CDR3: TGTGCCAGCAGATATAGCTTTAAGGGGGAAAGCTCCTACAATGAGCAGTTCTTC. It translates to CASRYSFKGESSYNEQFF.

The chain recombines TRBV5-8 with TRBJ1-6, with D perhaps TRBD1 (6 bases). Per germline, CDR1 SGHTS and CDR2 YDEGEE. The length of the CDR3 is 16 residues. V lost 2 bases and J lost 9, with 18 bases in between. As DNA, the CDR3 is TGTGCCAGCAGCTTCAAATTTGGGACAACGGTTTCACCCCTCCACTTT. This sequence encodes CASSFKFGTTVSPLHF.

V is TRBV7-9 and J is TRBJ1-3, with D possibly matching TRBD1 (6 bases). V was cut by 1 base and J by 2 bases, with 9 bases left in between. The V gene's germline CDR1 is SEHNR and CDR2 FQNEAQ (reference sequence). CDR3 length: 15 residues. As DNA, the CDR3 is TGTGCCAGCAGCTTAGGGCAGGGGACTGGAAACACCATATATTTT. Translated, it gives CASSLGQGTGNTIYF.

V is TRBV7-9 and J is TRBJ2-5; the match to TRBD2 covers 8 bases. This CDR3 is built from 15 residues. CDR1 and CDR2 (germline): SEHNR, FQNEAQ (reference sequence). Losses at the gene ends were 5 bases for V and 7 bases for J; bases not matched to a gene: 12. DNA of the CDR3: TGTGCCAGCAGCCCGGAAGGGACTAGAATATGGACCCAGTACTTC. Amino acid sequence: CASSPEGTRIWTQYF.

The rearrangement uses TRBV18 and TRBJ2-1; D uncertain. The germline gives CDR1 KGHSH, CDR2 LQKENI. The CDR3 totals 16 residues. V shed 6 bases and J shed 0 bases, with 15 bases lying between them. The CDR3 DNA follows: TGTGCCAGCTCTCCGGTTCTGGTCTCCTCCTACAATGAGCAGTTCTTC. The encoded protein is CASSPVLVSSYNEQFF. Variable domain in full (rest from reference TRBV18 and TRBJ2-1): NAGVMQNPRHLVRRRGQEARLRCSPMKGHSHVYWYRQLPEEGLKFMVYLQKENIIDESGMPKERFSAEFPKEGPSILRIQQVVRGDSAAYFCASSPVLVSSYNEQFFGPGTRLTVL.

Here the CDR3 DNA reads TGTGCCAGCTCACCACCGAATGCAGGGGGCATCGAAGCTTTCTTT. Translation: CASSPPNAGGIEAFF. This sequence joins TRBV18 and TRBJ1-1, with TRBD1 matching 8 bases. After removal of 0 bases from V and 8 bases from J, the junction contained 8 bases not matched to a gene. The germline gives CDR1 KGHSH, CDR2 LQKENI. CDR3 size: 15 residues.

Points on this clone: A read error may produce the germline difference seen at one junction end. The chain carries TRBV7-7 and TRBJ2-5; TRBD1 agrees at 7 bases. Germline CDR1 SSHAT, CDR2 FNYEAQ (reference sequence). There are 15 residues in the CDR3. The DNA for the CDR3 is TGTGCTAGCAGCTTAGCCCAGGGGGTATGGGAGACCCAGTACTTC. This gives the protein CASSLAQGVWETQYF.

The rearrangement joins TRBV7-2 to TRBJ1-3, with D unclear. The V gene's germline CDR1 is SGHTA and CDR2 FQGNSA. This CDR3 spans 15 amino acids. Trimming took off 2 bases at V and 2 bases at J, with 10 bases between the two ends. The CDR3 DNA sequence: TGTGCCAGCAGCTTATCAGGTCGCGCTGGAAACACCATATATTTT. Residues: CASSLSGRAGNTIYF. Full variable domain (rest looked up from reference TRBV7-2 and TRBJ1-3): GAGVSQSPSNKVTEKGKDVELRCDPISGHTALYWYRQSLGQGLEFLIYFQGNSAPDKSGLPSDRFSAERTGGSVSTLTIQRTQQEDSAVYLCASSLSGRAGNTIYFGEGSWLTVV.

The chain combines TRBV19 with TRBJ1-5, with D tentatively TRBD1 (6 bases). This CDR3 has 14 residues. Deletions cut 6 bases from V and 6 bases from J, with 15 bases between. The germline V gene has CDR1 LNHDA and CDR2 SQIVND (reference sequence). CDR3 region: CASSPQGIGQPQHF. CDR3 DNA: TGTGCCAGTAGCCCCCAGGGGATCGGTCAGCCCCAGCATTTT.

This clone showed up just once. This chain uses TRBV30 with TRBJ1-2; a weak D match, TRBD1 (5 bases). In germline, CDR1 is GTSNPN, CDR2 SVGIG (reference sequence). V was shortened by 3 bases and J by 8 bases, with 13 bases between the two germline ends. This CDR3 has 12 amino acids. The CDR3 region is CAWRFGGNGYTF. Written as DNA, the CDR3 is TGTGCCTGGAGGTTCGGGGGTAACGGCTACACCTTC.

The genes are TRBV27 and TRBJ1-3; possibly TRBD1 for D (6 bases). From germline, CDR1 is MNHEY and CDR2 SMNVEV (reference sequence). Trimming shortened V by 6 bases and J by 4 bases, and 25 bases separated the two germline ends. The CDR3 contains 18 residues. CDR3 bases: TGTGCCAGCAGACTTATCCCCGACCACAGGGTTCCCGGAAACACCATATATTTT. Its translation is CASRLIPDHRVPGNTIYF.

This clone appeared a few times. The chain joins TRBV27 to TRBJ2-7; 8 bases align to TRBD2. Germline trimming cut 2 bases from V and 0 bases from J; bases unmatched to any gene: 3. The CDR3 spans 15 residues. Per germline, CDR1 MNHEY and CDR2 SMNVEV (reference sequence). The CDR3 DNA reads TGTGCCAGCAGTTTACAGCGGGGGAGCTCCTACGAGCAGTACTTC. Translating gives CASSLQRGSSYEQYF.